Listed here are 2 T cell receptor beta chains from one sample, sequenced in a study of cytomegalovirus exposure and HLA in healthy donors. The primer mix had 60 Vbeta and 13 Jbeta primers. Data came from immunoSEQ multiplex PCR; TCRdb stores just in-frame clones and leaves some out. The data contain 120,000 to 150,000 clones, approximately 79% of them singletons. Material: PBMCs. The receptor source for this set is a woman aged 40 to 50 in good health and CMV-seropositive.

The V call is TRBV5-1, the J call TRBJ2-1, with 10 bases that match TRBD1. The length of the CDR3 is 15 residues. Per germline, CDR1 SGHRS and CDR2 YFSETQ. Trimming cost V 0 bases and J 8 bases; bases outside gene matches: 5. The CDR3 sequence is CASSLGQGAWDEQFF. The CDR3 DNA sequence: TGCGCCAGCAGCTTGGGACAGGGGGCTTGGGATGAGCAGTTCTTC.

This clone came up a few times. The rearrangement uses TRBV6-5 and TRBJ2-4, with D unresolved. The CDR3 has 15 residues. V lost 8 bases to trimming and J lost 0 bases, with 14 bases between them. In germline, CDR1 is MNHEY, CDR2 SVGAGI. CDR3 residues: CASEDGELAKNIQYF. Written as DNA, the CDR3 is TGTGCCAGCGAAGACGGAGAACTAGCCAAAAACATTCAGTACTTC.